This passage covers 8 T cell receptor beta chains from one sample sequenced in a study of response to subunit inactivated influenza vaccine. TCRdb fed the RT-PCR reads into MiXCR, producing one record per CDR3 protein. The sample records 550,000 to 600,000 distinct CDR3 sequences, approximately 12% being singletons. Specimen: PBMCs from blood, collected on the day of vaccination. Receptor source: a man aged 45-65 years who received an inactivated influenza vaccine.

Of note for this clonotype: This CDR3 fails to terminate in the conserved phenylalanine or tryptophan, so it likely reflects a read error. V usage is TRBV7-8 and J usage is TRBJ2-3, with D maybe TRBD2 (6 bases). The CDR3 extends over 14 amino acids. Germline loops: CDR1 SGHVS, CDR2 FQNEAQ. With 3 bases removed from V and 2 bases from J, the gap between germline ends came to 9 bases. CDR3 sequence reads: CASSFMDYTDTQYY. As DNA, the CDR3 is TGTGCCAGCAGCTTTATGGACTACACAGATACGCAGTATTAT.

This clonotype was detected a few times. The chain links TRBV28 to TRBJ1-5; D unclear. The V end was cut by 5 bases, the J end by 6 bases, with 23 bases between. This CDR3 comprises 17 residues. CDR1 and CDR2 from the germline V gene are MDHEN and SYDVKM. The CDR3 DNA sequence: TGTGCCAGCAGTCCAACCTCCGAGACGTCCAGAAGTCAGCCCCAGCATTTT. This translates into CASSPTSETSRSQPQHF.

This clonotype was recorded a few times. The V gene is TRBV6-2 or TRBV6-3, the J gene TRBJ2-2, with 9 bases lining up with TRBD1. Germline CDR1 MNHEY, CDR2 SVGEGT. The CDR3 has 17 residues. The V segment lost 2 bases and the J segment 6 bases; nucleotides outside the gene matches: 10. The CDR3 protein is CASSYPSGTGWSGELFF. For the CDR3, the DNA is TGTGCCAGCAGTTACCCCTCCGGGACAGGGTGGTCCGGGGAGCTGTTTTTT.

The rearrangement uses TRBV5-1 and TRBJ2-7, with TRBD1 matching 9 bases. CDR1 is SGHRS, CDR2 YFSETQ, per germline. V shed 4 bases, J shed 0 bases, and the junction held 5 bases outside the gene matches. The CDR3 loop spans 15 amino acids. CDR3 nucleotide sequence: TGCGCCAGCAGCGGAGGGACAGGGAGCTCCTACGAGCAGTACTTC. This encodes CASSGGTGSSYEQYF.

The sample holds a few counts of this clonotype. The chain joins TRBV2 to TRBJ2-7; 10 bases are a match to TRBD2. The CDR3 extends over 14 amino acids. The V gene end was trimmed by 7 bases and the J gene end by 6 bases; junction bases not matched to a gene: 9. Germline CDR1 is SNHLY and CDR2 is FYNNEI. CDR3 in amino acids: CASNKERGGAEQYF. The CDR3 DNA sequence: TGTGCCAGCAACAAGGAGCGGGGGGGCGCCGAGCAGTACTTC.

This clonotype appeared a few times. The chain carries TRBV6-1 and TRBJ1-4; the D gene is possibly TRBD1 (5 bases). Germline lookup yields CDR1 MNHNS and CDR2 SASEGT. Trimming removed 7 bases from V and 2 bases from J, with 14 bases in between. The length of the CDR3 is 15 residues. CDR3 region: CASKKLRDTNEKLFF. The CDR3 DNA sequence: TGTGCCAGCAAGAAGCTCCGGGACACTAATGAAAAACTGTTTTTT.

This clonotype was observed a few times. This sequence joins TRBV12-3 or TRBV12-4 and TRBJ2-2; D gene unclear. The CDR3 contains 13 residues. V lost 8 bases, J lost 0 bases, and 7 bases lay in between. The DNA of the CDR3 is TGTGCCAGCCGTCCAACGAACACCGGGGAGCTGTTTTTT. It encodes CASRPTNTGELFF.

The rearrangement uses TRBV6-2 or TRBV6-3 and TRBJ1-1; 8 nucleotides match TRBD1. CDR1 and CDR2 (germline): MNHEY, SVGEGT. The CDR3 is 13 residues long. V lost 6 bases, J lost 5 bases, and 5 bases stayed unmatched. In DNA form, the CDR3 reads TGTGCCAGCAGGCACAGGGGGGGGACTGAAGCTTTCTTT. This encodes CASRHRGGTEAFF.